The 20 T cell receptor beta chains in this list originate from one sample, sequenced in a study of control samples from healthy donors and cancer patients. The repertoire was sequenced with immunoSEQ multiplex PCR; TCRdb's copy has only in-frame clones and lacks some. Of 260,000 or so clones listed, about four fifths are singletons. The sequenced sample was PBMCs. The origin of the receptors is a woman aged 55-70 years with lung cancer.

This clone was seen a handful of times. This chain links TRBV5-1 with TRBJ2-1, with D possibly being TRBD2 (5 bases). This CDR3 is built from 14 residues. Germline V gives CDR1 SGHRS, CDR2 YFSETQ. V dropped 1 base and J dropped 5 bases, with 10 bases sitting between them. The CDR3 loop reads CASSLRSGDNEQFF. As DNA, the CDR3 is TGCGCCAGCAGCTTGCGCAGCGGAGACAATGAGCAGTTCTTC.

The chain combines TRBV10-2 with TRBJ1-5; 7 nucleotides line up with TRBD1. The germline V gene has CDR1 WSHSY and CDR2 SAAADI. CDR3 size: 15 residues. V was clipped by 2 bases and J by 1 base; unmatched bases: 2. The CDR3 coding sequence is TGCGCCAGCAGTGAGGCGGACAGGAGCAATCAGCCCCAGCATTTT. Amino acids: CASSEADRSNQPQHF.

J is TRBJ2-2 and V is TRBV5-4, with D possibly being TRBD2 (5 bases). Between the trimmed V and J ends, which lost 4 bases and 2 bases, there was a span of 15 bases. The CDR3 is 16 amino acids. Germline-derived CDR1 and CDR2 are SGHNT and YYREEE (reference sequence). CDR3 protein: CASSPSGRGNTGELFF. The CDR3 coding sequence is TGTGCCAGCAGCCCAAGTGGTCGGGGAAACACCGGGGAGCTGTTTTTT.

The rearrangement uses TRBV11-3 and TRBJ2-2; D remains ambiguous. Trimming shortened V by 5 bases and J by 6 bases, and 10 bases separated the two germline ends. The CDR3 loop spans 13 amino acids. Germline CDR1 and CDR2: SGHNT and YENEEA. In nucleotides, the CDR3 is TGTGCCAGCAGCCGAAACGTCGCCGGGGAGCTGTTTTTT. Translating it yields CASSRNVAGELFF.

The chain uses TRBV7-3 and TRBJ1-4; D call uncertain. V gave up 5 bases and J gave up 3 bases, with 4 bases separating them. Germline V gene sequence: CDR1 SGHTA, CDR2 FQGTGA. The CDR3 contains 12 residues. CDR3 coding DNA: TGTGCCAGCAGCCCCCCTAATGAAAAACTGTTTTTT. Translated: CASSPPNEKLFF.

The chain is built from TRBV5-4 and TRBJ2-7, with D unresolved. CDR1 and CDR2 from the germline V gene are SGHNT and YYREEE (reference sequence). Trimming cost V 4 bases and J 4 bases, with 12 bases left between them. The CDR3 is 13 residues long. This chain's CDR3 is CASSSSRAYEQYF. In DNA form, the CDR3 reads TGTGCCAGCAGCAGCTCAAGGGCATACGAGCAGTACTTC.

The chain employs TRBV5-1 and TRBJ2-5; D is possibly TRBD2 (5 bases). V lost 1 base, J lost 1 base, and 8 bases lay in between. Per germline, CDR1 SGHRS and CDR2 YFSETQ. This CDR3 contains 14 residues. The CDR3 sequence is CASSLNSGQETQYF. The CDR3 DNA is TGCGCCAGCAGCTTGAACAGCGGCCAAGAGACCCAGTACTTC.

The CDR3 spells CASRHPTSASTDTQYF. CDR3 bases: TGTGCCAGTCGCCACCCGACTAGCGCTAGCACAGATACGCAGTATTTT. The chain links TRBV19 to TRBJ2-3, with 8 positions matching TRBD2. This CDR3 comprises 16 residues. V was pared by 8 bases and J by 0 bases, with 10 bases of the junction left unmatched. The germline gives CDR1 LNHDA, CDR2 SQIVND (reference sequence).

The gene calls are TRBV7-9 and TRBJ2-7; a possible D gene is TRBD2 (7 bases). There are 14 residues in the CDR3. Germline CDR1 and CDR2: SEHNR and FQNEAQ (reference sequence). V was shortened by 0 bases and J by 7 bases, with 13 bases between the two germline ends. The CDR3 bases are TGTGCCAGCAGCTTAGCAGGGGGGGGCGCGGAGCAGTACTTC. Its protein product is CASSLAGGGAEQYF.

The rearrangement uses TRBV19 and TRBJ2-1; 8 bases agree with TRBD2. V lost 4 bases to trimming and J lost 6 bases; unmatched junction nucleotides: 11. CDR3 length: 16 residues. CDR1 is LNHDA and CDR2 is SQIVND in the germline V gene (reference sequence). The CDR3 DNA sequence: TGTGCCAGTAGTACCCGGGCCGGGGGGGCGCCCAATGAGCAGTTCTTC. Translation gives CASSTRAGGAPNEQFF. The full variable domain, its missing parts supplied by reference TRBV19 and TRBJ2-1, is DGGITQSPKYLFRKEGQNVTLSCEQNLNHDAMYWYRQDPGQGLRLIYYSQIVNDFQKGDIAEGYSVSREKKESFPLTVTSAQKNPTAFYLCASSTRAGGAPNEQFFGPGTRLTVL.

This chain links TRBV19 with TRBJ2-2; D tentatively reads TRBD1 or TRBD2 (6 bases each). Trimming took 7 bases from V and 8 from J, leaving 23 bases between them. The germline gives CDR1 LNHDA, CDR2 SQIVND (reference sequence). This CDR3 has 16 amino acids. The CDR3, as DNA: TGTGCCAGTAAGATGACGGGGGCGGTTCACTATGGGGAGCTGTTTTTT. Amino acids: CASKMTGAVHYGELFF.

This clone was found a few times. J is TRBJ1-1 and V is TRBV18; maybe TRBD1 (5 bases). The length of the CDR3 is 14 residues. Germline V gene lookup returns CDR1 KGHSH and CDR2 LQKENI. With 2 bases removed from V and 1 base from J, the gap between germline ends came to 8 bases. The CDR3 bases are TGTGCCAGCTCACCAGCAGGGTCGAACACTGAAGCTTTCTTT. Residues: CASSPAGSNTEAFF.

A note on this clone: It may be a read error: a sequence one base away is much more abundant. CDR3 residues: CASSLSGSGNTIYF. The CDR3 DNA reads TGTGCCAGCAGTTTATCAGGGTCTGGAAACACCATATATTTT. The chain has TRBV28 and TRBJ1-3; the D gene is possibly TRBD1 (5 bases). The CDR3 consists of 14 residues. Trimming took 1 base from V and 1 from J, leaving 5 bases between them. Per germline, CDR1 MDHEN and CDR2 SYDVKM.

This clone was counted once. V and J are TRBV5-1 and TRBJ1-2, with 9 bases lining up with TRBD1. Trimming took 2 bases from V and 6 from J; bases not matched to a gene: 5. Germline V lookup: CDR1 SGHRS, CDR2 YFSETQ. This CDR3 comprises 14 residues. The CDR3 loop is CASSFVQGANGYTF. The CDR3 bases are TGCGCCAGCAGCTTCGTACAGGGGGCGAATGGCTACACCTTC.

This chain links TRBV7-9 with TRBJ2-1; the D gene is possibly TRBD1 (5 bases). CDR1 is SEHNR and CDR2 is FQNEAQ in the germline V gene (reference sequence). Deletions cut 5 bases from V and 4 bases from J, with 9 bases between. The CDR3 sequence is 13 residues long. This CDR3 reads CASSLQGYNEQFF. As DNA, the CDR3 is TGTGCCAGCAGCCTTCAGGGTTACAATGAGCAGTTCTTC.

This clone was recorded at least ten times. J is TRBJ1-6 and V is TRBV19; D ambiguous. V was trimmed by 6 bases and J by 0 bases, leaving 12 bases between them. CDR1 is LNHDA and CDR2 is SQIVND in the germline V gene (reference sequence). This CDR3 has 16 amino acids. The CDR3 here is CASSLIHSSYNSPLHF. In DNA, the CDR3 is TGTGCCAGTAGCTTGATCCACAGCTCCTATAATTCACCCCTCCACTTT.

The chain couples TRBV19 to TRBJ2-7; 7 bases align to TRBD1. From germline, CDR1 is LNHDA and CDR2 SQIVND (reference sequence). The CDR3 spans 13 residues. V trimming: 6 bases; J trimming: 1 base; junction bases outside the gene matches: 3. The CDR3 sequence is CASSRTGSYEQYF. The CDR3 DNA reads as TGTGCCAGTAGCAGGACAGGTTCCTACGAGCAGTACTTC.

This chain connects TRBV15 to TRBJ2-7; D possibly corresponds to TRBD1 (7 bases). The germline V and J ends were trimmed by 1 base and 2 bases, with 9 bases remaining between them. This CDR3 has 14 amino acids. Germline lookup yields CDR1 LNHNV and CDR2 YYDKDF (reference sequence). The CDR3 region is CATSRGGTAYEQYF. As DNA, the CDR3 is TGTGCCACCAGCAGAGGCGGGACAGCCTACGAGCAGTACTTC.

The chain links TRBV5-1 to TRBJ2-1, with 7 bases aligning to TRBD2. The germline CDR1 and CDR2 sequences are SGHRS and YFSETQ. The CDR3 is 14 amino acids. The ends lost 2 bases at V and 6 bases at J; junction bases unmatched: 5. The CDR3 nucleotides read TGCGCCAGCAGCTTCGGGGGGACCCTCAATGAGCAGTTCTTC. Translating gives CASSFGGTLNEQFF.

The chain recombines TRBV3-1 (or the pseudogene TRBV3-2) with TRBJ1-4; 7 bases fit TRBD1. The CDR3 length is 15 residues. CDR1 and CDR2 from the germline V gene are LGHDT and YNNKEL (reference sequence). After removal of 8 bases from V and 1 base from J, the junction contained 7 bases not matched to a gene. CDR3 amino acids: CASGLSGGTNEKLFF. The CDR3 bases are TGTGCCAGCGGCCTTTCAGGGGGAACTAATGAAAAACTGTTTTTT.